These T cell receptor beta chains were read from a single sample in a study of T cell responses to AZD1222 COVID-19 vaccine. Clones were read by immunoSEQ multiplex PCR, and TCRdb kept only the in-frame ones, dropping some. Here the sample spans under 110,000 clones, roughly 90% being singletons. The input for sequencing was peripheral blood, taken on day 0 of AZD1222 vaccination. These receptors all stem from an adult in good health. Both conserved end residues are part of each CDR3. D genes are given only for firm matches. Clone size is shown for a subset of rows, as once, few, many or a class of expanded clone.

CDR3aa: CASSLGQGASEGYTF
CDR3nt: TGTGCCAGCAGCTTGGGACAGGGCGCTTCAGAAGGCTACACCTTC
v_gene: TRBV7-3
d_gene: TRBD1
abundance: .
j_gene: TRBJ1-2

CDR3aa: CASSLTGYTF
CDR3nt: TGTGCCAGCAGCTTAACAGGCTACACCTTC
v_gene: TRBV11-2
d_gene: .
abundance: .
j_gene: TRBJ1-2

CDR3aa: CASSELVRRGTDTQYF
CDR3nt: TGTGCCAGCAGTGAACTGGTCAGACGGGGCACAGATACGCAGTATTTT
v_gene: TRBV25-1
d_gene: .
abundance: .
j_gene: TRBJ2-3

CDR3aa: CASSRRNTEAFF
CDR3nt: TGTGCCAGCAGCCGCAGAAACACTGAAGCTTTCTTT
v_gene: TRBV12-3/TRBV12-4
d_gene: .
abundance: .
j_gene: TRBJ1-1

CDR3aa: CASSMENRFNEQFF
CDR3nt: TGTGCCAGTAGTATGGAAAACAGGTTCAATGAGCAGTTCTTC
v_gene: TRBV19
d_gene: .
abundance: .
j_gene: TRBJ2-1

CDR3aa: CSVDWGDYGYTF
CDR3nt: TGCAGCGTGGATTGGGGAGACTATGGCTACACCTTC
v_gene: TRBV29-1
d_gene: .
abundance: .
j_gene: TRBJ1-2

CDR3aa: CASSQEGGEKLFF
CDR3nt: TGCGCCAGCAGCCAAGAAGGGGGGGAAAAACTGTTTTTT
v_gene: TRBV4-3
d_gene: .
abundance: .
j_gene: TRBJ1-4

CDR3aa: CASSWYGTSGANEQFF
CDR3nt: TGTGCCAGCAGCTGGTACGGGACTAGCGGAGCCAATGAGCAGTTCTTC
v_gene: TRBV5-6
d_gene: TRBD2
abundance: .
j_gene: TRBJ2-1

CDR3aa: CASPTGTGVVNTEAFF
CDR3nt: TGTGCCAGCCCCACCGGGACAGGGGTCGTGAACACTGAAGCTTTCTTT
v_gene: TRBV21-1
d_gene: .
abundance: .
j_gene: TRBJ1-1

CDR3aa: CASSLRGSYGYTF
CDR3nt: TGTGCCAGCAGTCTTCGGGGGTCCTATGGCTACACCTTC
v_gene: TRBV6-5
d_gene: .
abundance: .
j_gene: TRBJ1-2

CDR3aa: CASSYGEGAGNTIYF
CDR3nt: TGTGCCAGCAGTTACGGGGAAGGAGCTGGAAACACCATATATTTT
v_gene: TRBV6-6
d_gene: .
abundance: .
j_gene: TRBJ1-3

CDR3aa: CASSLTHSYEQYF
CDR3nt: TGTGCCAGCAGCCTGACACACTCCTACGAGCAGTACTTC
v_gene: TRBV6-2/TRBV6-3
d_gene: .
abundance: once
j_gene: TRBJ2-7

CDR3aa: CASSLQGGNTEAFF
CDR3nt: TGTGCCAGCAGCCTCCAGGGGGGGAACACTGAAGCTTTCTTT
v_gene: TRBV9
d_gene: TRBD1
abundance: .
j_gene: TRBJ1-1

CDR3aa: CASSPSTAGTEAFF
CDR3nt: TGTGCCAGCTCCCCTTCGACGGCGGGCACTGAAGCTTTCTTT
v_gene: TRBV18
d_gene: .
abundance: .
j_gene: TRBJ1-1

CDR3aa: CASSPAALQGYTF
CDR3nt: TGTGCCAGCAGCCCTGCAGCCCTACAGGGCTACACCTTC
v_gene: TRBV7-2
d_gene: .
abundance: .
j_gene: TRBJ1-2